Listed below are T cell receptor beta chains from one sample, sequenced in a study of response to subunit inactivated influenza vaccine. MiXCR, run by TCRdb on the RT-PCR reads, gives a single entry per CDR3 protein. This table has hundreds of thousands of distinct CDR3 sequences, less than 15% appearing once. Sequences were derived from non-naive T cells sorted from PBMCs, sampled 14 to 15 days before vaccination. Receptor source: a man between 50 and 59 years old who received an inactivated influenza vaccine. CDR3s include the opening cysteine and the closing phenylalanine or tryptophan. The D gene is left open where the match is weak. Size tells how often a clone was seen (once, few, many) or the class of an expanded clone, and some rows leave it out.

D	V	size	J	CDR3	DNA
TRBD2	TRBV7-2	few	TRBJ2-7	CASSRNRGGSSYEQYF	TGTGCCAGCAGCCGAAATCGGGGGGGGAGCTCCTACGAGCAGTACTTC
-	TRBV27	many	TRBJ2-7	CASSFAAVRREQYF	TGTGCCAGCAGTTTCGCGGCAGTCCGACGCGAGCAGTACTTC
TRBD1	TRBV19	few	TRBJ1-1	CASSVDRGNTEAFF	TGTGCCAGTAGTGTGGACAGGGGGAACACTGAAGCTTTCTTT
-	TRBV20-1	many	TRBJ1-4	CSAATQRYNEKLFF	TGCAGTGCTGCTACACAGAGGTATAATGAAAAACTGTTTTTT
TRBD1	TRBV6-5	few	TRBJ1-1	CASSYSTGTEKEAFF	TGTGCCAGCAGTTACTCGACTGGGACAGAAAAAGAAGCTTTCTTT
-	TRBV5-6	many	TRBJ2-7	CASSLAYEQYF	TGTGCCAGCAGCTTAGCCTACGAGCAGTACTTC
TRBD1	TRBV5-5	-	TRBJ1-1	CASSLGTGGSTEAFF	TGTGCCAGCAGCTTGGGGACAGGGGGTAGCACTGAAGCTTTCTTT
-	TRBV6-2/TRBV6-3	-	TRBJ1-5	CASSYFAYSNQPQHF	TGTGCCAGCAGTTATTTCGCGTATAGCAATCAGCCCCAGCATTTT
-	TRBV7-2	-	TRBJ2-2	CASSSRRNTGELFF	TGTGCCAGCAGTTCTCGGAGAAACACCGGGGAGCTGTTTTTT
TRBD2	TRBV9	few	TRBJ2-5	CASSVGGEGWETQYF	TGTGCCAGCAGCGTAGGCGGGGAGGGGTGGGAGACCCAGTACTTC
-	TRBV24-1	many	TRBJ2-1	CATNPSGGDEQFF	TGTGCCACCAACCCGAGTGGGGGCGATGAGCAGTTCTTC
TRBD1	TRBV15	-	TRBJ2-1	CATSRDRRGPPDNEQFF	TGTGCCACCAGCAGAGATCGCAGGGGGCCTCCTGACAATGAGCAGTTCTTC
TRBD1	TRBV10-2	-	TRBJ1-5	CASGIGTADQPQHF	TGCGCCAGCGGCATAGGGACAGCTGATCAGCCCCAGCATTTT
-	TRBV9	few	TRBJ2-5	CASSKIGGAETQYF	TGTGCCAGCAGCAAGATAGGGGGTGCAGAGACCCAGTACTTC
-	TRBV28	-	TRBJ2-7	CASSFWGRGYEQYF	TGTGCCAGCAGTTTTTGGGGACGGGGTTACGAGCAGTACTTC
-	TRBV12-3/TRBV12-4	few	TRBJ1-5	CASSLVGRNQPQHF	TGTGCCAGCAGTTTAGTCGGCAGAAATCAGCCCCAGCATTTT